These T cell receptor beta chains were read from a single sample in a study of T-cell memory formation after mild COVID-19. From the 5' RACE reads, TCRdb called clonotypes with MiXCR, one entry per CDR3 protein. The sample shows about 350,000 distinct CDR3 sequences, roughly 15% of them seen only once. Sequenced material: PBMCs or a T cell subset sorted from them (not recorded which). All receptors come from a man younger than 35 who had mild COVID-19 (a few samples of this study predate the infection). Cell type and time point are not known. CDR3s include the opening cysteine and the closing phenylalanine or tryptophan. The D gene is left open where the match is weak. Clone sizes are given selectively: once, few, many, or a class where the clone is expanded.

d_call: TRBD1
clone_size: many
v_call: TRBV4-1
j_call: TRBJ1-1
cdr3_nt: TGCGCCAGCAGCCATGGACACACCCGGGACAGGGGGACTGAAGCTTTCTTT
cdr3_aa: CASSHGHTRDRGTEAFF

d_call: -
clone_size: -
v_call: TRBV7-6
j_call: TRBJ2-3
cdr3_nt: TGTGCCAGCAGCTTAGGCACGCTTCGCGCGACAGATACGCAGTATTTT
cdr3_aa: CASSLGTLRATDTQYF

d_call: TRBD1
clone_size: many
v_call: TRBV4-2
j_call: TRBJ2-1
cdr3_nt: TGTGCCAGCAGCCAAGATTGGGCCAGGGGGCGCCTTGATGAGCAGTTCTTC
cdr3_aa: CASSQDWARGRLDEQFF

d_call: -
clone_size: many
v_call: TRBV4-1
j_call: TRBJ1-6
cdr3_nt: TGCGCCAGCAACCCGGGGTTCGGCTCACCCCTCCACTTT
cdr3_aa: CASNPGFGSPLHF

d_call: TRBD1
clone_size: -
v_call: TRBV12-3/TRBV12-4
j_call: TRBJ2-2
cdr3_nt: TGTGCCAGCAGTTTAGATGCAGGGGGTGCGAACACCGGGGAGCTGTTTTTT
cdr3_aa: CASSLDAGGANTGELFF

d_call: TRBD2
clone_size: few
v_call: TRBV7-7
j_call: TRBJ2-3
cdr3_nt: TGTGCCAGCAGCCCGGGACTAGCGGGTTCAACCACAGATACGCAGTATTTT
cdr3_aa: CASSPGLAGSTTDTQYF

d_call: -
clone_size: few
v_call: TRBV28
j_call: TRBJ2-1
cdr3_nt: TGTGCCAGCAGGAAGATCGATGAGCAGTTCTTC
cdr3_aa: CASRKIDEQFF

d_call: -
clone_size: few
v_call: TRBV6-2/TRBV6-3
j_call: TRBJ1-5
cdr3_nt: TGTGCCAGCAGTTACGGTTTTAGCAATCAGCCCCAGCATTTT
cdr3_aa: CASSYGFSNQPQHF

d_call: -
clone_size: many
v_call: TRBV3-1
j_call: TRBJ1-2
cdr3_nt: TGTGCCAGCAGTCAGCAGGGAAGCTATGGCTACACCTTC
cdr3_aa: CASSQQGSYGYTF

d_call: -
clone_size: few
v_call: TRBV11-1
j_call: TRBJ2-2
cdr3_nt: TGTGCCAGCAGCCCAACAGGGATGACCGGGGAGCTGTTTTTT
cdr3_aa: CASSPTGMTGELFF

d_call: -
clone_size: few
v_call: TRBV5-5
j_call: TRBJ1-1
cdr3_nt: TGTGCCAGCAGCTTGGTTCCAGAACTCTACACTGAAGCTTTCTTT
cdr3_aa: CASSLVPELYTEAFF

d_call: -
clone_size: many
v_call: TRBV4-3
j_call: TRBJ2-6
cdr3_nt: TGCGCCAGCAGCCAAGAGAGTAGCTCTGGGGCCAACGTCCTGACTTTC
cdr3_aa: CASSQESSSGANVLTF

d_call: -
clone_size: few
v_call: TRBV5-6
j_call: TRBJ2-5
cdr3_nt: TGTGCCAGCAGTTCAACGCACGCCTCGGGGACCCAGTACTTC
cdr3_aa: CASSSTHASGTQYF

d_call: -
clone_size: -
v_call: TRBV20-1
j_call: TRBJ2-2
cdr3_nt: TGCAGTGCTAGGATAGCGAACACCGGGGAGCTGTTTTTT
cdr3_aa: CSARIANTGELFF

d_call: -
clone_size: few
v_call: TRBV9
j_call: TRBJ2-1
cdr3_nt: TGTGCCAGCAGCGTAGTGGGGGATCCCGTTCTAAACAATGAGCAGTTCTTC
cdr3_aa: CASSVVGDPVLNNEQFF

d_call: -
clone_size: -
v_call: TRBV29-1
j_call: TRBJ2-1
cdr3_nt: TGCAGCGTTGAACGGCCGAACAATGAGCAGTTCTTC
cdr3_aa: CSVERPNNEQFF

d_call: -
clone_size: many
v_call: TRBV3-1
j_call: TRBJ2-3
cdr3_nt: TGTGCCAGCAGCCCAGGATTCACAGATACGCAGTATTTT
cdr3_aa: CASSPGFTDTQYF

d_call: -
clone_size: -
v_call: TRBV5-4
j_call: TRBJ2-2
cdr3_nt: TGTGCCAGCAGCCTTCTGATCGGGGAGCTGTTTTTT
cdr3_aa: CASSLLIGELFF

d_call: -
clone_size: -
v_call: TRBV5-1
j_call: TRBJ1-4
cdr3_nt: TGCGCCAGCAGCTTGGCAGGGGCAGAAGAAAAACTGTTTTTT
cdr3_aa: CASSLAGAEEKLFF

d_call: -
clone_size: many
v_call: TRBV2
j_call: TRBJ2-5
cdr3_nt: TGTGCCAGCAGCCCCACAGAGACCCAGTACTTC
cdr3_aa: CASSPTETQYF

d_call: -
clone_size: few
v_call: TRBV10-3
j_call: TRBJ1-5
cdr3_nt: TGTGCCATAAGTGCAGGGTTTGCGCCCCAGCATTTT
cdr3_aa: CAISAGFAPQHF

d_call: TRBD2
clone_size: -
v_call: TRBV2
j_call: TRBJ2-2
cdr3_nt: TGTGCCAGCTCCTCAGCGGGGGGGCAAAGGGAGCTGTTTTTT
cdr3_aa: CASSSAGGQRELFF

d_call: -
clone_size: few
v_call: TRBV2
j_call: TRBJ2-6
cdr3_nt: TGTGCCAGCAGACAGCTCTTCTCTGGGGCCAACGTCCTGACTTTC
cdr3_aa: CASRQLFSGANVLTF

d_call: -
clone_size: few
v_call: TRBV7-9
j_call: TRBJ1-1
cdr3_nt: TGTGCCAGCAGCTTAGGACATGAGGGCACTGAAGCTTTCTTT
cdr3_aa: CASSLGHEGTEAFF

d_call: TRBD2
clone_size: few
v_call: TRBV5-5
j_call: TRBJ2-7
cdr3_nt: TGTGCCAGCAGCTCGGGGCGGACTAGCGGCTACGAGCAGTACTTC
cdr3_aa: CASSSGRTSGYEQYF

d_call: TRBD1
clone_size: -
v_call: TRBV20-1
j_call: TRBJ2-7
cdr3_nt: TGCAGTGCTGAACAGGGGTACGAGCAGTACTTC
cdr3_aa: CSAEQGYEQYF

d_call: -
clone_size: -
v_call: TRBV20-1
j_call: TRBJ1-2
cdr3_nt: TGCAGTGCTAGAGATGGGGGCGGTCATGGCTACACCTTC
cdr3_aa: CSARDGGGHGYTF

d_call: -
clone_size: few
v_call: TRBV4-1
j_call: TRBJ2-5
cdr3_nt: TGCGCCAGCAGCCAAATCTGGTTCGGGCGTCAAGAGACCCAGTACTTC
cdr3_aa: CASSQIWFGRQETQYF

d_call: -
clone_size: -
v_call: TRBV3-1
j_call: TRBJ2-3
cdr3_nt: TGTGCCAGCAGCCAAGCGAGACTACTCACAGATACGCAGTATTTT
cdr3_aa: CASSQARLLTDTQYF

d_call: -
clone_size: many
v_call: TRBV3-1
j_call: TRBJ2-7
cdr3_nt: TGTGCCAGCAGCCAAGAAGGGTCTGGGCAGTACTTC
cdr3_aa: CASSQEGSGQYF

d_call: TRBD1
clone_size: -
v_call: TRBV10-3
j_call: TRBJ2-7
cdr3_nt: TGTGCCACCTACCGGGACAGGGGCCACGAGCAGTACTTC
cdr3_aa: CATYRDRGHEQYF

d_call: TRBD1
clone_size: -
v_call: TRBV6-5
j_call: TRBJ1-2
cdr3_nt: TGTGCCAGCAAGGTTCTCGGGACAGGGGGAGGTGGCTACACCTTC
cdr3_aa: CASKVLGTGGGGYTF

d_call: TRBD2
clone_size: -
v_call: TRBV6-5
j_call: TRBJ2-2
cdr3_nt: TGTGCCAGCGGGGGGAGGGGAAGCACCGGGGAGCTGTTTTTT
cdr3_aa: CASGGRGSTGELFF

d_call: -
clone_size: -
v_call: TRBV10-3
j_call: TRBJ1-5
cdr3_nt: TGTGCCATAAGTGAGGAGCAGGGAAGTCAGCCCCAGCATTTT
cdr3_aa: CAISEEQGSQPQHF

d_call: TRBD1
clone_size: few
v_call: TRBV4-1
j_call: TRBJ1-2
cdr3_nt: TGCGCCAGCAGCCCATTCCGTGGACAGGGTAGATTCTATGGCTACACCTTC
cdr3_aa: CASSPFRGQGRFYGYTF

d_call: -
clone_size: -
v_call: TRBV12-3/TRBV12-4
j_call: TRBJ1-1
cdr3_nt: TGTGCCAGCAGTTTCGGTCCGCCAAGGAACACTGAAGCTTTCTTT
cdr3_aa: CASSFGPPRNTEAFF

d_call: -
clone_size: few
v_call: TRBV10-2
j_call: TRBJ2-7
cdr3_nt: TGCGCCAGCAGTGACTTTGAGAAGCAGTACTTC
cdr3_aa: CASSDFEKQYF

d_call: TRBD1
clone_size: few
v_call: TRBV10-3
j_call: TRBJ1-1
cdr3_nt: TGTGCCATCAGTATAACCGGGACAGGGAAGAACACTGAAGCTTTCTTT
cdr3_aa: CAISITGTGKNTEAFF

d_call: -
clone_size: few
v_call: TRBV4-1
j_call: TRBJ2-4
cdr3_nt: TGCGCCAGCAGCCATCCCAAGGGACTTCCTAGAACAAAAAACATTCAGTACTTC
cdr3_aa: CASSHPKGLPRTKNIQYF

d_call: -
clone_size: -
v_call: TRBV7-6
j_call: TRBJ2-5
cdr3_nt: TGTGCCAGCAGCTTAGCCGGGGGTTCGAGAGAGACCCAGTACTTC
cdr3_aa: CASSLAGGSRETQYF

d_call: -
clone_size: many
v_call: TRBV3-1
j_call: TRBJ2-2
cdr3_nt: TGTGCCAGCAGCCAAGGGCCCGGGGAGCTGTTTTTT
cdr3_aa: CASSQGPGELFF

d_call: -
clone_size: -
v_call: TRBV12-3/TRBV12-4
j_call: TRBJ1-2
cdr3_nt: TGTGCCAGCAGTACCAACCTTTATGGCTACACCTTC
cdr3_aa: CASSTNLYGYTF

d_call: TRBD2
clone_size: -
v_call: TRBV19
j_call: TRBJ2-5
cdr3_nt: TGTGCCAGTAGTCAGCCTGGGACTAGCGTAGAAGAGACCCAGTACTTC
cdr3_aa: CASSQPGTSVEETQYF

d_call: -
clone_size: -
v_call: TRBV5-1
j_call: TRBJ2-5
cdr3_nt: TGCGCCAGCAGCTCCTCGGGAGCCCGGATGGAGACCCAGTACTTC
cdr3_aa: CASSSSGARMETQYF

d_call: -
clone_size: few
v_call: TRBV7-3
j_call: TRBJ2-2
cdr3_nt: TGTGCCAGCAGCTTTGGGACGATCACCGGGGAGCTGTTTTTT
cdr3_aa: CASSFGTITGELFF

d_call: -
clone_size: few
v_call: TRBV6-7
j_call: TRBJ1-5
cdr3_nt: TGTGCCAGCAGTTACGACAGGCTGAGCAATCAGCCCCAGCATTTT
cdr3_aa: CASSYDRLSNQPQHF

d_call: -
clone_size: -
v_call: TRBV24-1
j_call: TRBJ2-5
cdr3_nt: TGTGCCACCAGTGATCCGGGGAAAGGCGGTGAGACCCAGTACTTC
cdr3_aa: CATSDPGKGGETQYF

d_call: -
clone_size: few
v_call: TRBV7-6
j_call: TRBJ2-1
cdr3_nt: TGTGCCAGCAGCTTAGTAGGGGTAAAGGGTAATGAGCAGTTCTTC
cdr3_aa: CASSLVGVKGNEQFF

d_call: TRBD2
clone_size: -
v_call: TRBV5-4
j_call: TRBJ2-1
cdr3_nt: TGTGCCAGCAGCGCCATGACTGGGAGCGGGGGCCACAATGAGCAGTTCTTC
cdr3_aa: CASSAMTGSGGHNEQFF

d_call: -
clone_size: few
v_call: TRBV5-6
j_call: TRBJ2-5
cdr3_nt: TGTGCCAGCAGCTCCACAGTTCAAGAGACCCAGTACTTC
cdr3_aa: CASSSTVQETQYF

d_call: -
clone_size: -
v_call: TRBV19
j_call: TRBJ1-2
cdr3_nt: TGTGCCAGTAGTATAGTGGGGTTTGACTTCTATGGCTACACCTTC
cdr3_aa: CASSIVGFDFYGYTF

d_call: -
clone_size: many
v_call: TRBV12-3/TRBV12-4
j_call: TRBJ2-7
cdr3_nt: TGTGCCAGCAGTACCCGGGAATACGAGCAGTACTTC
cdr3_aa: CASSTREYEQYF

d_call: -
clone_size: -
v_call: TRBV19
j_call: TRBJ1-2
cdr3_nt: TGTGCCAGTACCGAGGACACCTACTATGGCTACACCTTC
cdr3_aa: CASTEDTYYGYTF